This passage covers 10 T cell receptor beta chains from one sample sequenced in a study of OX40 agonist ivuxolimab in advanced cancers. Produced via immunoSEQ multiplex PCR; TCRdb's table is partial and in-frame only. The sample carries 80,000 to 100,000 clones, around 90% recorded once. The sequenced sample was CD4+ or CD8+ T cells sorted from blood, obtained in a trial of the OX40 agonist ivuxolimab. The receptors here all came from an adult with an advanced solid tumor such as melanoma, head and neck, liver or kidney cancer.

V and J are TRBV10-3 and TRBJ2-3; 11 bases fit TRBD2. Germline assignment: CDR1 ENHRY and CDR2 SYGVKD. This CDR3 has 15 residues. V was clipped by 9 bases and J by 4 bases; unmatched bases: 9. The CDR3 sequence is CAITDLAGGPDTQYF. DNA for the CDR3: TGTGCCATAACTGATCTAGCGGGGGGCCCAGATACGCAGTATTTT.

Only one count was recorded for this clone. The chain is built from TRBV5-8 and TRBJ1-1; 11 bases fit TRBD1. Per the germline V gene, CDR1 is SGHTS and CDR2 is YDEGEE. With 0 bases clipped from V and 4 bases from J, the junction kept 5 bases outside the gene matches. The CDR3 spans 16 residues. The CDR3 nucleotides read TGTGCCAGCAGCTTGGAAGGGACAGGGGGGAGCACTGAAGCTTTCTTT. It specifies CASSLEGTGGSTEAFF.

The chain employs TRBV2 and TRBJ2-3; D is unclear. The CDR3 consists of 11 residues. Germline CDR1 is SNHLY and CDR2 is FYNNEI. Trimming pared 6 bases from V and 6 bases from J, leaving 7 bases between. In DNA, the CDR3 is TGTGCCAGCAGATATCCGGATACGCAGTATTTT. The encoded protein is CASRYPDTQYF.

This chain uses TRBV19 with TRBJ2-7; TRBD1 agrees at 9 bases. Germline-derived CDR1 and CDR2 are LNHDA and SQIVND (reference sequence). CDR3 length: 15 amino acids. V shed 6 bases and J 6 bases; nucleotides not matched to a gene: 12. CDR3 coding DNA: TGTGCCAGTAGATCACCCGGGGACAGGGCAGCCGAGCAGTACTTC. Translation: CASRSPGDRAAEQYF. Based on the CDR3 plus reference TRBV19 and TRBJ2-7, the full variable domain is DGGITQSPKYLFRKEGQNVTLSCEQNLNHDAMYWYRQDPGQGLRLIYYSQIVNDFQKGDIAEGYSVSREKKESFPLTVTSAQKNPTAFYLCASRSPGDRAAEQYFGPGTRLTVT.

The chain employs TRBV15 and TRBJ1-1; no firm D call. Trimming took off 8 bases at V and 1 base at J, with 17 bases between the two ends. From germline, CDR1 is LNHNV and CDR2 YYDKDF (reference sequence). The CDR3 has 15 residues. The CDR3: CATRPGGKENTEAFF. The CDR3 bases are TGTGCCACCCGACCCGGAGGAAAAGAGAACACTGAAGCTTTCTTT.

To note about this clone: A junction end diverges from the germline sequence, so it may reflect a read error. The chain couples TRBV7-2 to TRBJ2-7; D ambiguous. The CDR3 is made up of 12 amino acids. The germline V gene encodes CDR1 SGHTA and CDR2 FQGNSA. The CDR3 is CASNLDRDEQYF. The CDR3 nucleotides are TGTGCCAGCAACTTAGATAGGGACGAGCAGTACTTC.

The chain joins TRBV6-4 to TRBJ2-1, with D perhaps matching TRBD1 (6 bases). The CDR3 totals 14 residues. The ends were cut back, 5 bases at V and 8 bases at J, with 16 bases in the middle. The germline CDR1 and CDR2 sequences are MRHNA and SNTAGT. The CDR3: CASSRQAPGHEQFF. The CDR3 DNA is TGTGCCAGCAGTCGACAGGCCCCAGGCCATGAGCAGTTCTTC.

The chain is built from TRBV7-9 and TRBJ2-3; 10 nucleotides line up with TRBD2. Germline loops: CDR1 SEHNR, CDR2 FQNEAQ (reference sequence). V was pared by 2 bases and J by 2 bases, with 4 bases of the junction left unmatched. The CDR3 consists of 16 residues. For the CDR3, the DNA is TGTGCCAGCAGCTTATACCTAGCGGGGGACACAGATACGCAGTATTTT. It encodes CASSLYLAGDTDTQYF. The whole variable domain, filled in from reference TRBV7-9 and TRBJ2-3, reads DTGVSQNPRHKITKRGQNVTFRCDPISEHNRLYWYRQTLGQGPEFLTYFQNEAQLEKSRLLSDRFSAERPKGSFSTLEIQRTEQGDSAMYLCASSLYLAGDTDTQYFGPGTRLTVL.

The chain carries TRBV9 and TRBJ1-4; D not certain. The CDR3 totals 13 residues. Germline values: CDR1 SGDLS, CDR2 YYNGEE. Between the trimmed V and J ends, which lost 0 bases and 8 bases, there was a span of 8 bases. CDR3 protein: CASSVDGREKLFF. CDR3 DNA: TGTGCCAGCAGCGTAGACGGAAGGGAAAAACTGTTTTTT.

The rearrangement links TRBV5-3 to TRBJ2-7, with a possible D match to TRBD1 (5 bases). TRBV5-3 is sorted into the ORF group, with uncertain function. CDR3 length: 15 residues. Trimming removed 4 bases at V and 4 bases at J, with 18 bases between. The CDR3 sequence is CARSKGLALGYEQYF. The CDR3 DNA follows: TGTGCCAGAAGCAAGGGGTTGGCTCTTGGTTACGAGCAGTACTTC.